The next 20 T cell receptor beta chains were all read from a single sample in a study of cytomegalovirus exposure and HLA in healthy donors. The PCR ran on 60 Vbeta and 13 Jbeta primers. Clones were sequenced by immunoSEQ multiplex PCR, and TCRdb holds only the in-frame ones, with some missing. This table has some 120,000 clones, approximately 58% appearing once. Sequenced: PBMCs. The receptors were sampled from a woman under 40 in good health and CMV-seronegative.

The chain is built from TRBV16 and TRBJ1-2, with 8 bases fitting TRBD1. The CDR3 contains 15 residues. V gave up 4 bases and J gave up 1 base; unmatched junction bases: 5. Germline-derived CDR1 and CDR2 are KGHSY and FQNENV. CDR3 sequence reads: CASSRGTGLNYGYTF. CDR3 coding DNA: TGTGCCAGCAGCCGCGGGACAGGTCTTAACTATGGCTACACCTTC.

This clone was detected once. The chain recombines TRBV15 with TRBJ2-7, with 8 bases lining up with TRBD2. CDR1 and CDR2 from the germline V gene are LNHNV and YYDKDF (reference sequence). CDR3 length: 14 residues. V shed 6 bases, J shed 5 bases, and the junction held 9 bases outside the gene matches. The CDR3 loop is CATRLAGLYHEQYF. The CDR3 DNA sequence: TGTGCCACCAGATTAGCGGGACTTTACCACGAGCAGTACTTC.

This chain links TRBV5-1 with TRBJ1-6, with 10 nucleotides matching TRBD1. Germline CDR1 reads SGHRS; CDR2 reads YFSETQ. The CDR3 contains 15 residues. After removal of 4 bases from V and 8 bases from J, the junction contained 6 bases not matched to a gene. The CDR3 protein is CASSSYGTGDSPLHF. The CDR3 DNA follows: TGCGCCAGCAGCAGTTACGGGACAGGGGATTCACCCCTCCACTTT.

This rearrangement joins TRBV27 to TRBJ2-4; a possible D gene is TRBD1 (6 bases). Germline CDR1 MNHEY, CDR2 SMNVEV (reference sequence). V lost 7 bases to trimming and J lost 5 bases, with 15 bases between them. CDR3 length equals 14 residues. This CDR3 reads CASKRDRSQNIQYF. Here the CDR3 DNA reads TGTGCCAGCAAGCGAGACAGGAGCCAAAACATTCAGTACTTC.

The rearrangement joins TRBV28 to TRBJ2-1, with TRBD2 identical over 8 bases. Germline V gene lookup returns CDR1 MDHEN and CDR2 SYDVKM. The CDR3 contains 14 residues. With V trimmed by 5 bases and J by 6 bases, 6 bases remained unmatched. CDR3 loop: CASSPGLVPNEQFF. CDR3 sequence (DNA): TGTGCCAGCAGTCCGGGACTAGTACCCAATGAGCAGTTCTTC.

CDR3 loop: CASSLPGQGAGATEAFF. CDR3 bases: TGTGCCAGCAGCTTGCCGGGACAGGGGGCAGGGGCCACTGAAGCTTTCTTT. This sequence joins TRBV5-4 and TRBJ1-1; TRBD1 aligns across 12 bases. Unmatched junction bases numbered 8, after V lost 1 base and J lost 4 bases. This CDR3 comprises 17 residues. Germline loops: CDR1 SGHNT, CDR2 YYREEE (reference sequence).

The gene calls are TRBV10-3 and TRBJ2-5; 16 bases are shared with TRBD2. CDR3 length: 17 residues. The ends lost 6 bases at V and 11 bases at J; junction bases unmatched: 15. Per the germline V gene, CDR1 is ENHRY and CDR2 is SYGVKD. CDR3 sequence: CAISEGLGTSGRAVQYF. Written as DNA, the CDR3 is TGTGCCATCAGCGAGGGTCTTGGGACTAGCGGGAGGGCAGTGCAGTACTTC.

The chain uses TRBV18 and TRBJ2-7; unclear D gene. V was shortened by 3 bases and J by 2 bases, with 11 bases between the two germline ends. This CDR3 comprises 14 residues. CDR1 is KGHSH and CDR2 is LQKENI in the germline V gene. The CDR3 DNA reads as TGTGCCAGCTCACCCCAGGTGGAAGCCTACGAGCAGTACTTC. Its protein product is CASSPQVEAYEQYF.

The chain has TRBV10-1 and TRBJ1-1, with D unclear. The V end lost 3 bases, the J end lost 1 base, and 6 bases lay between the germline ends. Germline CDR1 is WNHNN and CDR2 is SYGVQD (reference sequence). This CDR3 is 13 amino acids long. CDR3 nucleotide sequence: TGCGCCAGCAGTGAATCCGGGAACACTGAAGCTTTCTTT. It encodes CASSESGNTEAFF.

The CDR3 protein is CAISGLGEQYF. CDR3 bases: TGTGCCATCAGTGGACTTGGCGAGCAGTACTTC. The chain employs TRBV10-3 and TRBJ2-5; D call uncertain. The DNA end is more similar to TRBJ2-7, so the J call may be wrong. Per germline, CDR1 ENHRY and CDR2 SYGVKD. CDR3 length: 11 amino acids.

This clone was counted only a few times. The rearrangement links TRBV7-9 to TRBJ1-5, with 9 positions matching TRBD1. CDR3 length: 14 amino acids. Germline CDR1 SEHNR, CDR2 FQNEAQ (reference sequence). With 5 bases clipped from V and 6 bases from J, the junction kept 5 bases outside the gene matches. The CDR3 loop reads CASSQGQGSQPQHF. The DNA of the CDR3 is TGTGCCAGCAGCCAAGGACAGGGGAGTCAGCCCCAGCATTTT.

This chain links TRBV30 with TRBJ1-6; D gene unclear. The CDR3 runs to 13 residues. Trimming cost V 1 base and J 9 bases, with 10 bases left between them. CDR1 and CDR2 from the germline V gene are GTSNPN and SVGIG (reference sequence). The CDR3 DNA reads TGTGCCTGGAGTGGACGCGGTGTTTCACCCCTCCACTTT. It is translated as CAWSGRGVSPLHF.

J is TRBJ2-7 and V is TRBV9; 8 bases fit TRBD2. CDR1 SGDLS and CDR2 YYNGEE come from the germline V gene. The CDR3 has 13 amino acids. V dropped 4 bases and J dropped 3; count of bases not matched to a gene: 3. The CDR3 spells CASSPLADYEQYF. For the CDR3, the DNA is TGTGCCAGCAGCCCACTAGCGGACTACGAGCAGTACTTC.

The genes are TRBV4-2 and TRBJ2-1, with 7 bases matching TRBD2. J lost 7 bases, V lost 0 bases, and 9 bases had no gene match. There are 16 residues in the CDR3. CDR1 is LGHNA and CDR2 is YNFKEQ in the germline V gene. This chain's CDR3 is CASSQEFVGGRNEQFF. The CDR3 DNA reads as TGTGCCAGCAGCCAAGAATTTGTGGGAGGGCGAAATGAGCAGTTCTTC.

The rearrangement joins TRBV28 to TRBJ1-1; TRBD1 matches at 12 bases. V lost 6 bases, J lost 6 bases, and 8 bases stayed unmatched. This CDR3 has 15 residues. Germline values: CDR1 MDHEN, CDR2 SYDVKM. The CDR3 sequence: CASSLGTGGPPEAFF. In DNA form, the CDR3 reads TGTGCCAGCAGCCTCGGGACAGGGGGCCCCCCTGAAGCTTTCTTT.

The chain combines TRBV6-5 with TRBJ1-2; D is perhaps TRBD1 (5 bases). Per germline, CDR1 MNHEY and CDR2 SVGAGI. There are 13 residues in the CDR3. V was clipped by 6 bases and J by 5 bases, with 13 bases between them. The CDR3 DNA reads TGTGCCAGCAGGGACACGCAGACGTATGGCTACACCTTC. Protein product: CASRDTQTYGYTF.

This clone has more than one count but fewer than ten. The V gene is TRBV28, the J gene TRBJ1-5, with 7 bases fitting TRBD1. The junction had 3 bases not matched to a gene; V was cut back by 1 base and J by 6 bases. Germline loops: CDR1 MDHEN, CDR2 SYDVKM. The CDR3 runs 14 residues. CDR3 residues: CASSLYRGGQPQHF. In DNA form, the CDR3 reads TGTGCCAGCAGTTTATACAGGGGAGGTCAGCCCCAGCATTTT. The variable domain in full, with the rest retrieved from reference TRBV28 and TRBJ1-5, is DVKVTQSSRYLVKRTGEKVFLECVQDMDHENMFWYRQDPGLGLRLIYFSYDVKMKEKGDIPEGYSVSREKKERFSLILESASTNQTSMYLCASSLYRGGQPQHFGDGTRLSIL.

V and J are TRBV18 and TRBJ1-1; TRBD1 might be the D (5 bases). Germline CDR1 KGHSH, CDR2 LQKENI. There are 15 residues in the CDR3. The V end lost 3 bases, the J end lost 4 bases, and 15 bases lay between the germline ends. Here the CDR3 reads CASSPSDSWGTEAFF. DNA for the CDR3: TGTGCCAGCTCACCTTCAGACAGCTGGGGCACTGAAGCTTTCTTT.

J is TRBJ1-5 and V is TRBV27; 10 positions agree with TRBD1. This CDR3 contains 18 residues. Germline CDR1 is MNHEY and CDR2 is SMNVEV (reference sequence). V trimming: 6 bases; J trimming: 4 bases; junction bases outside the gene matches: 15. The chain's CDR3 is CASSTKGLGQGWNQPQHF. The CDR3 DNA follows: TGTGCCAGCAGCACTAAGGGGTTGGGACAGGGGTGGAATCAGCCCCAGCATTTT.

This chain uses TRBV28 with TRBJ1-6; a possible D gene is TRBD1 (5 bases). This CDR3 is 13 amino acids long. Between the trimmed V and J ends, which lost 7 bases and 7 bases, there was a span of 11 bases. Germline V gene lookup returns CDR1 MDHEN and CDR2 SYDVKM. CDR3 loop: CASTLSGNSPLHF. The CDR3 DNA sequence: TGTGCCAGCACCCTTTCAGGGAATTCACCCCTCCACTTT.